The T cell receptor beta chain under discussion was sequenced for a study of shared clonotypes between healthy human individuals. Turning to this clone: Its cognate antigen is unknown.

Germline lookup yields CDR1 SGHRS and CDR2 YFSETQ. There are 16 residues in the CDR3. Trimming removed 0 bases from V and 0 bases from J, with 12 bases in between. Participating donors were healthy, HIV-negative adults free of recent acute infections or vaccinations. Negatively enriched CD4+ T cells were divided by CD45RA into naive and memory. Study results and caveats: Shared across a handful of donors were roughly 4.8% of the naive CD4 clonotypes.

Sequencing used immunoSEQ multiplex PCR; TCRdb keeps in-frame clones, though not all of them. The sample lists 2 million to 2.5 million clones; less than 95% were seen once. Material for sequencing was naive CD4+ T cells from PBMCs. Subset of the sample: CD45RA+ positively selected. The chain couples TRBV5-1 to TRBJ2-5, with no clear D. The TCR sequence derives from a man between 18 and 35 years old in good health. Some clones in this sample may be carry-over from other donors' samples. This CDR3 is CASSLVELGYQETQYF. The CDR3 nucleotides read TGCGCCAGCAGCTTGGTAGAGCTGGGGTACCAAGAGACCCAGTACTTC.